The sequence of this T cell receptor beta chain was determined in a study of CD8+ T cells in alopecia areata. The authors extracted RNA and reverse transcribed it into cDNA as the sequencing template. Profiling relied on immunoSEQ multiplex PCR, and the TCRdb table lists in-frame clones only, not all of them. The table includes 150,000 or so clones, more than 40% detected once. The CDR3 has 12 amino acids. Trimming left V 5 bases short and J 9 bases short, with 14 bases between. Germline CDR1 is GTSNPN and CDR2 is SVGIG (reference sequence). Sequencing was carried out using CD4+ T cells sorted from blood. The chain employs TRBV30 and TRBJ2-1; D gene unclear. The TCR originated in a human donor with alopecia areata. CDR3 residues: CAWSRIIGEQFF. CDR3 DNA: TGTGCCTGGTCGCGGATAATCGGTGAGCAGTTCTTC.